Listed here is a single T cell receptor (beta chain). The data are from a study of T cell responses to AZD1222 COVID-19 vaccine. Libraries were prepared by immunoSEQ multiplex PCR; TCRdb keeps only in-frame clonotypes and omits some of them. The data show around 87,000 clones, approximately 84% seen once. The CDR3 spans 14 residues. Germline values: CDR1 MDHEN, CDR2 SYDVKM. Trimming removed 5 bases from V and 6 bases from J, with 13 bases in between. The sequence derives from an adult in good health. The material was peripheral blood, obtained on day 0 of AZD1222 vaccination. V usage is TRBV28 and J usage is TRBJ1-4, with D hard to call. The CDR3 DNA reads TGTGCCAGCAGTCCGCCCCTGGGGTATGAAAAACTGTTTTTT. Translating it yields CASSPPLGYEKLFF.